One sample yielded the 29 T cell receptor beta chains listed below, sequenced in a study of T-cell memory formation after mild COVID-19. TCRdb processed the 5' RACE reads anew with MiXCR; each CDR3 protein has one entry. The sample yields approximately 110,000 distinct CDR3 sequences, about 20% seen once. Material for sequencing was PBMCs or a T cell subset sorted from them (not recorded which). The source of these receptors is a man younger than 30 who had mild COVID-19 (a few samples of this study predate the infection). Cell type and time point are not known.

This clonotype has just a few counts. The chain recombines TRBV29-1 with TRBJ2-7; the D call may be TRBD1 or TRBD2 (5 bases each). This CDR3 is 10 amino acids long. Germline CDR1 and CDR2: SQVTM and ANQGSEA. CDR3 sequence: CILGEFEQYV. In nucleotides, the CDR3 is TGCATTCTAGGGGAGTTCGAGCAGTACGTC.

This rearrangement joins TRBV5-1 to TRBJ2-2, with no clear D. CDR1 and CDR2 from the germline V gene are SGHRS and YFSETQ. This CDR3 region has 13 residues. V was pared by 4 bases and J by 0 bases, with 4 bases between. The CDR3 loop is CASSVSNTGELFF. For the CDR3, the DNA is TGCGCCAGCAGCGTTTCGAACACCGGGGAGCTGTTTTTT.

This chain connects TRBV6-2 or TRBV6-3 to TRBJ2-2; D gene unclear. V lost 0 bases and J lost 6, with 5 bases in between. The CDR3 sequence is 13 residues long. CDR1 and CDR2 (germline): MNHEY, SVGEGT. DNA for the CDR3: TGTGCCAGCAGTTACTCGTTCTCCGGGGAGCTGTTTTTT. It specifies CASSYSFSGELFF.

The chain links TRBV7-9 to TRBJ1-2; 9 nucleotides agree with TRBD1. Trimming cost V 5 bases and J 6 bases; bases outside gene matches: 4. Germline assignment: CDR1 SEHNR and CDR2 FQNEAQ (reference sequence). The CDR3 runs to 13 residues. The DNA of the CDR3 is TGTGCCAGCAGCCCTGGACAGGGGCATGGCTACACCTTC. Translated, it gives CASSPGQGHGYTF. Looking up the rest from reference TRBV7-9 and TRBJ1-2 gives the full variable domain: DTGVSQNPRHKITKRGQNVTFRCDPISEHNRLYWYRQTLGQGPEFLTYFQNEAQLEKSRLLSDRFSAERPKGSFSTLEIQRTEQGDSAMYLCASSPGQGHGYTFGSGTRLTVV.

The J gene is TRBJ2-7, the V gene TRBV7-9; D may be TRBD2 (6 bases). V lost 5 bases to trimming and J lost 7 bases, with 12 bases between them. The CDR3 length is 12 residues. In germline, CDR1 is SEHNR, CDR2 FQNEAQ (reference sequence). CDR3 sequence (DNA): TGTGCCAGCAGCAACTATGCGGGGGAGCAGTACTTC. Translating it yields CASSNYAGEQYF.

This clonotype has at least ten counts. The V call is TRBV29-1, the J call TRBJ2-5; D remains unclear. The CDR3 totals 10 residues. Trimming removed 2 bases at V and 5 bases at J, with 3 bases between. The germline gives CDR1 SQVTM, CDR2 ANQGSEA. This chain's CDR3 is CSVERETQYF. In DNA, the CDR3 is TGCAGCGTTGAAAGGGAGACCCAGTACTTC.

J is TRBJ2-7 and V is TRBV6-4, with D perhaps being TRBD1 or TRBD2 (5 bases each). V was pared by 2 bases and J by 5 bases, with 19 bases between. Looked up from germline, CDR1 is MRHNA and CDR2 is SNTAGT. The CDR3 extends over 16 amino acids. For the CDR3, the DNA is TGTGCCAGCAGTGACACCGGGACGCCACTCAGGCACGAGCAGTACGTC. This encodes CASSDTGTPLRHEQYV.

This clonotype was recorded a few times. This rearrangement joins TRBV15 to TRBJ1-2; D is unclear. Germline loops: CDR1 LNHNV, CDR2 YYDKDF (reference sequence). Trimming took 3 bases from V and 0 from J, leaving 11 bases between them. This CDR3 is 15 amino acids long. The CDR3 is CATSSQRGANYGYTF. Here the CDR3 DNA reads TGTGCCACCAGCAGCCAACGAGGAGCTAACTATGGCTACACCTTC.

This sequence joins TRBV27 and TRBJ2-3; D perhaps matches TRBD1 (5 bases). Germline lookup yields CDR1 MNHEY and CDR2 SMNVEV (reference sequence). The V end lost 3 bases, the J end lost 3 bases, and 10 bases lay between the germline ends. CDR3 length equals 14 residues. CDR3 in amino acids: CASSFGQGTDTQYF. CDR3 bases: TGTGCCAGCAGTTTCGGGCAGGGTACAGATACGCAGTATTTT.

Only a few counts were recorded for this clonotype. The chain has TRBV3-1 and TRBJ2-5; TRBD2 matches at 8 bases. Trimming cost V 1 base and J 5 bases; bases outside gene matches: 6. In germline, CDR1 is LGHDT, CDR2 YNNKEL (reference sequence). The CDR3 has 15 residues. The CDR3: CASSQASGGAETQYF. The CDR3, as DNA: TGTGCCAGCAGCCAAGCGAGCGGGGGCGCCGAGACCCAGTACTTC.

The table lists this clonotype with a few counts. V is TRBV15 and J is TRBJ2-3; TRBD1 matches 9 bases. This CDR3 comprises 14 residues. With 6 bases clipped from V and 5 bases from J, the junction kept 6 bases outside the gene matches. Per the germline V gene, CDR1 is LNHNV and CDR2 is YYDKDF (reference sequence). The CDR3 nucleotides read TGTGCCACCAGTAAACAGGGGGCTGAAGATACGCAGTATTTT. The encoded protein is CATSKQGAEDTQYF.

The CDR3 loop is CSAGIRDRDPTDTQYF. The CDR3 DNA reads as TGCAGTGCTGGGATCCGGGACAGGGATCCCACAGATACGCAGTATTTT. The chain is built from TRBV20-1 and TRBJ2-3, with TRBD1 matching 9 bases. Germline values: CDR1 DFQATT, CDR2 SNEGSKA (reference sequence). V lost 5 bases, J lost 2 bases, and 11 bases stayed unmatched. The CDR3 extends over 16 amino acids.

V gene TRBV4-2 combines with J gene TRBJ2-2, with D possibly matching TRBD2 (5 bases). Per germline, CDR1 LGHNA and CDR2 YNFKEQ. V gave up 4 bases and J gave up 1 base, with 19 bases separating them. The CDR3 has 18 amino acids. CDR3 sequence reads: CASSPPLEAEENTGELFF. CDR3 in DNA: TGTGCCAGCAGCCCTCCTCTAGAAGCGGAAGAGAACACCGGGGAGCTGTTTTTT.

The count of this clonotype is one. The chain carries TRBV7-3 and TRBJ2-2; D is tentatively TRBD1 or TRBD2 (5 bases each). Germline V gene sequence: CDR1 SGHTA, CDR2 FQGTGA. With 3 bases removed from V and 5 bases from J, the gap between germline ends came to 7 bases. The length of the CDR3 is 13 residues. In DNA, the CDR3 is TGTGCCAGCAGCTTTGAGGGGACCGGGGAGCTGTTTTTT. The encoded protein is CASSFEGTGELFF. Using reference TRBV7-3 and TRBJ2-2 for the parts outside the CDR3, the full variable domain is GAGVSQTPSNKVTEKGKYVELRCDPISGHTALYWYRQSLGQGPEFLIYFQGTGAADDSGLPNDRFFAVRPEGSVSTLKIQRTERGDSAVYLCASSFEGTGELFFGEGSRLTVL.

The chain links TRBV27 to TRBJ2-1; 8 nucleotides align to TRBD1. CDR3 size: 14 residues. V dropped 6 bases and J dropped 7; count of bases not matched to a gene: 8. Germline loops: CDR1 MNHEY, CDR2 SMNVEV (reference sequence). The DNA for the CDR3 is TGTGCCAGCAGATTTTTCCAGGGGGCGAATGAGCAGTTCTTC. Its translation: CASRFFQGANEQFF.

The gene calls are TRBV6-2 or TRBV6-3 and TRBJ2-6; no reliable D call. The ends were cut back, 7 bases at V and 0 bases at J, with 16 bases in the middle. Germline lookup yields CDR1 MNHEY and CDR2 SVGEGT. This CDR3 has 17 residues. The CDR3 is CASTHGQFLSGANVLTF. CDR3 sequence (DNA): TGTGCCAGCACCCACGGGCAGTTTCTCTCTGGGGCCAACGTCCTGACTTTC.

This clonotype was counted a few times. The chain employs TRBV11-2 and TRBJ2-3; TRBD2 is a possible D gene (6 bases). CDR1 is SGHAT, CDR2 FQNNGV, per germline. This CDR3 is 18 amino acids long. V was clipped by 5 bases and J by 1 base, with 22 bases between them. The CDR3 sequence: CASSGHVAEASGTDTQYF. The CDR3 DNA is TGTGCCAGCAGCGGCCACGTAGCGGAAGCCTCTGGCACAGATACGCAGTATTTT.

This clonotype was observed a handful of times. The V and J genes are TRBV6-2 or TRBV6-3 and TRBJ1-4; 9 positions agree with TRBD1. The CDR3 totals 16 residues. CDR1 and CDR2 (germline): MNHEY, SVGEGT. The V gene end was trimmed by 1 base and the J gene end by 8 bases; junction bases not matched to a gene: 8. The CDR3 here is CASSYFRTGAKEKLFF. CDR3 in DNA: TGTGCCAGCAGTTACTTCCGGACAGGGGCGAAGGAAAAACTGTTTTTT.

V is TRBV7-9 and J is TRBJ2-7; 12 bases are a match to TRBD2. This CDR3 comprises 16 residues. Germline loops: CDR1 SEHNR, CDR2 FQNEAQ (reference sequence). J gave up 4 bases and V 5 bases, and 9 bases lay outside the gene matches. As DNA, the CDR3 is TGTGCCAGCAGCCCAGGACTAGCGGGGATGCCTTACGAGCAGTACGTC. It yields the protein CASSPGLAGMPYEQYV.

This clonotype has just a few counts. V is TRBV20-1 and J is TRBJ2-7; D unclear. Trimming took 0 bases from V and 3 from J, leaving 9 bases between them. CDR1 is DFQATT, CDR2 SNEGSKA, per germline (reference sequence). This CDR3 contains 13 residues. This CDR3 reads CSAREPKGYEQYV. DNA for the CDR3: TGCAGTGCTAGAGAACCGAAGGGCTACGAGCAGTACGTC.

The chain employs TRBV6-2 or TRBV6-3 and TRBJ2-2; 8 bases agree with TRBD1. Germline values: CDR1 MNHEY, CDR2 SVGEGT. Losses at the gene ends were 2 bases for V and 6 bases for J; bases not matched to a gene: 11. The CDR3 covers 17 residues. This chain's CDR3 is CASSYVDRTGYPGELFF. CDR3 nucleotide sequence: TGTGCCAGCAGTTACGTTGATCGGACAGGGTACCCCGGGGAGCTGTTTTTT.

This clonotype was observed a few times. The CDR3 spells CSVGNTAVGEQFF. The CDR3, as DNA: TGCAGCGTTGGTAACACAGCGGTGGGAGAGCAGTTCTTC. This chain connects TRBV29-1 to TRBJ2-1, with D perhaps matching TRBD2 (5 bases). With 4 bases removed from V and 10 bases from J, the gap between germline ends came to 17 bases. The CDR3 spans 13 residues. The germline CDR1 and CDR2 sequences are SQVTM and ANQGSEA.

This clonotype was counted only a few times. The chain's CDR3 is CASSGGGLPYEQYF. CDR3 sequence (DNA): TGTGCCAGCAGTGGCGGGGGGCTGCCCTACGAGCAGTACTTC. V is TRBV2 and J is TRBJ2-7; 8 bases fit TRBD2. The CDR3 loop spans 14 amino acids. Germline V CDR1 and CDR2: SNHLY, FYNNEI. V lost 4 bases, J lost 2 bases, and 4 bases stayed unmatched.

This chain uses TRBV4-1 with TRBJ2-7; tentatively, D is TRBD1 or TRBD2 (7 bases each). CDR3 length: 15 amino acids. In germline, CDR1 is MGHRA, CDR2 YSYEKL. The germline V and J ends were trimmed by 3 bases and 5 bases, with 17 bases remaining between them. The chain's CDR3 is CASSHPRGGGNEQYF. CDR3 sequence (DNA): TGCGCCAGCAGCCACCCCCGGGGAGGGGGCAACGAGCAGTACTTC.

This clonotype was recorded a few times. This rearrangement joins TRBV6-5 to TRBJ2-1; D uncertain. Germline CDR1 reads MNHEY; CDR2 reads SVGAGI. The V end was cut by 2 bases, the J end by 6 bases, with 14 bases between. This CDR3 spans 15 amino acids. The CDR3 loop reads CASSYNTGLGNEQFF. For the CDR3, the DNA is TGTGCCAGCAGTTACAATACCGGCTTAGGCAATGAGCAGTTCTTC.

This clonotype was counted a few times. The chain uses TRBV4-1 and TRBJ2-3; 8 bases agree with TRBD1. V dropped 5 bases and J dropped 2; count of bases not matched to a gene: 6. The germline gives CDR1 MGHRA, CDR2 YSYEKL. The CDR3 has 15 amino acids. The CDR3 here is CASSSPGQATDTQYF. The DNA of the CDR3 is TGCGCCAGCAGCTCCCCGGGACAGGCCACAGATACGCAGTATTTT.

The genes are TRBV7-9 and TRBJ1-1; possible D gene TRBD1, 6 bases. This CDR3 spans 13 amino acids. The V and J ends lost 5 bases and 4 bases respectively, with 11 bases between them. CDR1 SEHNR and CDR2 FQNEAQ come from the germline V gene (reference sequence). CDR3 sequence (DNA): TGTGCCAGCAGCCATCTGGGGGCCACTGAAGCTTTCTTT. Translated: CASSHLGATEAFF.

The chain carries TRBV13 and TRBJ2-5; TRBD1 matches 8 bases. This CDR3 has 15 amino acids. Germline V gene data show CDR1 as PRHDT and CDR2 as FYEKMQ (reference sequence). The V and J ends lost 3 bases and 1 base, in that order; junction bases with no gene match: 4. CDR3 loop: CASSFGQGFQETQYF. CDR3 DNA: TGTGCCAGCAGCTTCGGACAGGGCTTCCAAGAGACCCAGTACTTC.

This clonotype has a single count. This chain connects TRBV19 to TRBJ1-1; 9 bases match TRBD1. The CDR3 spans 15 residues. V lost 3 bases, J lost 2 bases, and 4 bases stayed unmatched. Germline CDR1 reads LNHDA; CDR2 reads SQIVND (reference sequence). CDR3 coding DNA: TGTGCCAGTAGTATGGGACAGGGAGGAAACACTGAAGCTTTCTTT. This encodes CASSMGQGGNTEAFF.